What follows is one TCR beta chain and its context. Its antigen is not known. This table comes from immunoSEQ multiplex PCR, and its TCRdb copy is limited to in-frame clones, with some not included. The sample consists of fewer than 200,000 clones, 70% to 90% of them appearing once. V lost 6 bases and J lost 6, with 27 bases in between. The CDR3 sequence is 18 residues long. Germline CDR1 reads MDHEN; CDR2 reads SYDVKM. The data are from a study of T cell responses to AZD1222 COVID-19 vaccine. At the level of the study: Second-dose recipients at about 4 or about 12 weeks were treated as one pooled group.

General observations from the study: Clonal diversity may have been underestimated, and the donors were mostly white British, with more females than males. At 160-218 and 743-854, vaccine-associated CD4 TCRs were dominant, and they spanned spike. All repertoire sampling was performed exclusively after the peak T cell response.

The sequenced sample was peripheral blood, obtained on day 0 of AZD1222 vaccination. The genes are TRBV28 and TRBJ1-5; D ambiguous. The TCR sequence derives from an adult in good health. The CDR3 coding sequence is TGTGCCAGCAGCACACTTCCCCACCACAGTAGATTAGGTCAGCCCCAGCATTTT. It specifies CASSTLPHHSRLGQPQHF. Full variable domain (remainder filled in from reference TRBV28 and TRBJ1-5): DVKVTQSSRYLVKRTGEKVFLECVQDMDHENMFWYRQDPGLGLRLIYFSYDVKMKEKGDIPEGYSVSREKKERFSLILESASTNQTSMYLCASSTLPHHSRLGQPQHFGDGTRLSIL.